This TCR beta chain was obtained from a study of cytomegalovirus exposure and HLA in healthy donors. A multiplex PCR was run with 60 Vbeta primers and 13 Jbeta primers. Using immunoSEQ multiplex PCR, the repertoire was profiled, and TCRdb retains in-frame clones only, with some absent. This table holds more than 85,000 clones, around 76% found once. Overall study findings and caveats: Accurate predictions that matched the HLA-A and HLA-B alleles of most subjects were reportedly made from TCR beta sequences. It was in a later analysis that TCR association rates were seen to vary by HLA locus, highest for DRB1 and lowest for HLA-C. As immune exposure information, only CMV serostatus was available.

In regard to this clone: The antigen remains undetermined.

V was clipped by 0 bases and J by 2 bases, with 5 bases between them. The CDR3 is 13 residues long. Germline V gene lookup returns CDR1 SGHDT and CDR2 YYEEEE. The sequencing input was PBMCs. This chain joins TRBV5-6 and TRBJ1-1; D is uncertain. This clonotype was sampled from a woman in her forties or fifties in good health and CMV-seropositive. CDR3 region: CASSLGLNTEAFF. DNA for the CDR3: TGTGCCAGCAGCTTGGGTCTCAACACTGAAGCTTTCTTT.